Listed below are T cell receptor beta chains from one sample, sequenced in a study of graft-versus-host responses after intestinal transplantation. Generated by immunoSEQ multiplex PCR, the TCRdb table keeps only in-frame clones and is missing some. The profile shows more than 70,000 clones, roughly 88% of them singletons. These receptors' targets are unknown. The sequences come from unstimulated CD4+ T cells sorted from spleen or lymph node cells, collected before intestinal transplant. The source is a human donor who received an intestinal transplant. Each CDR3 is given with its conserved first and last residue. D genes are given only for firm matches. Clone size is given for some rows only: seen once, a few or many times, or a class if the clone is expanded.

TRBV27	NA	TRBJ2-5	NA	CASREGTHPQETQYF	TGTGCCAGCAGGGAGGGGACCCACCCTCAAGAGACCCAGTACTTC
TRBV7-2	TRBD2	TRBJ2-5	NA	CASSFQRGLETQYF	TGTGCCAGCAGCTTCCAGCGGGGGCTAGAGACCCAGTACTTC
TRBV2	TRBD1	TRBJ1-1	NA	CASRTTGVNTEAFF	TGTGCCAGCAGGACGACAGGGGTGAACACTGAAGCTTTCTTT
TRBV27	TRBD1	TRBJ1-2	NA	CASSFADRVSNYGYTF	TGTGCCAGCAGTTTCGCCGACAGGGTTAGTAACTATGGCTACACCTTC
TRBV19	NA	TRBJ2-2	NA	CASNPQLNTGELFF	TGTGCCAGTAATCCACAGCTGAACACCGGGGAGCTGTTTTTT
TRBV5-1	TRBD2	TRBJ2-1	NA	CASRDTSATPRRGDEQFF	TGCGCCAGCAGAGATACTAGCGCCACGCCGAGACGGGGGGATGAGCAGTTCTTC
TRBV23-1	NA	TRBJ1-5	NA	CASRTGFSRGLNQPQHF	TGCGCCAGCAGAACTGGTTTTTCTCGGGGGTTGAATCAGCCCCAGCATTTT
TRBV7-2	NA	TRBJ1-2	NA	CASSALGGRTNYGYTF	TGTGCCAGCAGCGCACTCGGCGGCCGGACTAACTATGGCTACACCTTC
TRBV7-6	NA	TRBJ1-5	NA	CASSRSGGSNQPQHF	TGTGCCAGCAGCCGGTCGGGGGGTAGCAATCAGCCCCAGCATTTT
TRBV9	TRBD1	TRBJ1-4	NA	CASSIDRGANEKLFF	TGTGCCAGCAGCATCGACAGGGGTGCTAATGAAAAACTGTTTTTT
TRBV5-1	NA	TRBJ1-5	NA	CASSVGGGQPQHF	TGCGCCAGCAGCGTCGGGGGAGGTCAGCCCCAGCATTTT
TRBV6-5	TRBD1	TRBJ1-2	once	CASRGGTGSGYTF	TGTGCCAGCAGGGGGGGGACAGGGAGCGGCTACACCTTC
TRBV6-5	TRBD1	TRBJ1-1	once	CASSYTTGGGNTEAFF	TGTGCCAGCAGTTACACGACAGGGGGGGGGAACACTGAAGCTTTCTTT
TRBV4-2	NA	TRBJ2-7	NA	CASSQPGVSYEQYF	TGTGCCAGCAGCCAGCCCGGGGTGTCCTACGAGCAGTACTTC
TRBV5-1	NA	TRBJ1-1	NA	CASSLTSTEAFF	TGCGCCAGCAGCTTGACGAGCACTGAAGCTTTCTTT
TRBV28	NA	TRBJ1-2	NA	CASSSWSGGYTF	TGTGCCAGCAGCTCCTGGTCGGGTGGCTACACCTTC
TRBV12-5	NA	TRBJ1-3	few	CASGLGVSGNTIYF	TGTGCTAGTGGTTTGGGCGTATCTGGAAACACCATATATTTT
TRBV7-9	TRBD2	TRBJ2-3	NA	CASTLFIRGDTDTQYF	TGTGCCAGCACCCTTTTTATACGGGGGGACACAGATACGCAGTATTTT
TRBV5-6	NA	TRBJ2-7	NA	CASSPGTPYEQYF	TGTGCCAGCAGCCCCGGGACACCCTACGAGCAGTACTTC
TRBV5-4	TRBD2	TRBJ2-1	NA	CASSLVAGGHNEQFF	TGTGCCAGCAGCTTGGTAGCGGGGGGCCACAATGAGCAGTTCTTC
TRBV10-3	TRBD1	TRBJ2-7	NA	CAISTAGGHEQYF	TGTGCCATCAGTACGGCAGGGGGCCACGAGCAGTACTTC
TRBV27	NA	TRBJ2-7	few	CASSPHQGPPYEQYF	TGTGCCAGCAGTCCACACCAGGGGCCACCCTACGAGCAGTACTTC
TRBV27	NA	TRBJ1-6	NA	CASSLPPSPLHF	TGTGCCAGCAGTTTACCTCCTTCACCCCTCCACTTT
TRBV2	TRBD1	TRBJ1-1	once	CASYRDSNTEAFF	TGTGCCAGCTATCGGGACAGCAACACTGAAGCTTTCTTT
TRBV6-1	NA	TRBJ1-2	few	CASSEAGVANYGYTF	TGTGCCAGCAGTGAAGCGGGAGTGGCTAACTATGGCTACACCTTC
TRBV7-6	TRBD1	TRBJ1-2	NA	CASSLGDRASSYGYTF	TGTGCCAGCAGCTTAGGAGACAGGGCCTCTAGCTATGGCTACACCTTC
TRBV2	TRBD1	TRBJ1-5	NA	CASSGLLGDSTYQPQHF	TGTGCCAGCAGTGGATTGTTAGGGGACAGTACTTATCAGCCCCAGCATTTT
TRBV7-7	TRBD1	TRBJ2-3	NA	CASSQTGGVDTQYF	TGTGCTAGCAGCCAAACAGGGGGCGTAGATACGCAGTATTTT
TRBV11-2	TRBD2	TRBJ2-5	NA	CASSPLGTSGELQETQYF	TGTGCCAGCAGCCCTCTCGGGACTAGCGGGGAACTTCAAGAGACCCAGTACTTC
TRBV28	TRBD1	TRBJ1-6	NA	CASSLPRGRGSPLHF	TGTGCCAGCAGTTTACCGAGGGGGCGAGGTTCACCCCTCCACTTT
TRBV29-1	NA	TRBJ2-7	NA	CSALTGLRSYEQYF	TGCAGCGCCCTAACAGGGTTGCGTTCCTACGAGCAGTACTTC
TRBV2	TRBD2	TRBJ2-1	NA	CASRGGLAGGGDEQFF	TGTGCCAGCAGGGGGGGACTAGCGGGGGGCGGCGATGAGCAGTTCTTC
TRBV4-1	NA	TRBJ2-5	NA	CASSQADSPETQYF	TGCGCCAGCAGCCAAGCCGACAGCCCAGAGACCCAGTACTTC
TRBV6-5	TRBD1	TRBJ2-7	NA	CASTRDRGRDEQYF	TGTGCCAGCACCCGGGACAGGGGGAGAGACGAGCAGTACTTC
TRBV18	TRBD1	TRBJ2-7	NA	CASSSGTGGVGGSYEQYF	TGTGCCAGCTCATCAGGGACAGGGGGCGTTGGGGGCTCCTACGAGCAGTACTTC
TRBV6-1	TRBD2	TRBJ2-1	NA	CASIPLAGAGGEQFF	TGTGCCAGCATCCCACTAGCGGGCGCCGGTGGGGAGCAGTTCTTC
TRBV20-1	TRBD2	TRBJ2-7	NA	CSAGGGREQYF	TGCAGTGCCGGCGGGGGGCGGGAGCAGTACTTC
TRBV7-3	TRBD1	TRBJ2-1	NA	CASSPGGTGDNEQFF	TGTGCCAGCAGCCCCGGTGGGACAGGGGACAATGAGCAGTTCTTC
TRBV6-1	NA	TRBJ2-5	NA	CASSPGGETQYF	TGTGCCAGCAGTCCCGGGGGAGAGACCCAGTACTTC
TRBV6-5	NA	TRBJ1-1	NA	CASSYLGSKNTEAFF	TGTGCCAGCAGTTACTTGGGCAGCAAGAACACTGAAGCTTTCTTT
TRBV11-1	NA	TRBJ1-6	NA	CASSFPGSGSPLHF	TGTGCCAGCAGCTTTCCGGGGTCGGGTTCACCCCTCCACTTT
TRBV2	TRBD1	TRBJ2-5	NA	CASSLDRGQETQYF	TGTGCCAGCAGCCTCGACAGGGGCCAAGAGACCCAGTACTTC
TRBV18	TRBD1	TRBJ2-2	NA	CASSPDRAAELFF	TGTGCCAGCTCACCAGACAGGGCCGCCGAGCTGTTTTTT